This T cell receptor (beta chain) was profiled in a study of post-analysis software for immune sequencing data. This clonotype was observed many times. The antigen is undetermined. Carried by the TCR beta cDNA libraries were unique molecular identifiers. From the PCR reads, TCRdb called clonotypes with MiXCR, one entry per CDR3 protein. Of 750,000 to 900,000 distinct CDR3 sequences in the sample, around 42% are singletons; the top ten hold over 4.5%. The germline V gene has CDR1 SQVTM and CDR2 ANQGSEA. V was clipped by 8 bases and J by 2 bases; unmatched bases: 9. The CDR3 loop spans 13 amino acids. Findings and caveats of the study: Patients used about 5 TRBV segments, including TRBV5-6, TRBV5-1 and TRBV20-1, more often than controls.

The specimen was blood. This TCR was recovered from a girl aged 10-17 years with multiple sclerosis. The rearrangement joins TRBV29-1 to TRBJ2-7; 7 nucleotides align to TRBD1. The CDR3 protein is CSTRETGAYEQYF. CDR3 nucleotides: TGCAGCACCAGAGAAACAGGGGCCTACGAGCAGTACTTC.